The entry below gives a single TCR beta chain sequence along with its context. The data originate from a study of blood T cell repertoires in COVID-19. This table comes from immunoSEQ multiplex PCR, and its TCRdb copy is limited to in-frame clones, with some not included. The sample contains 250,000 or so clones, 70% to 90% of which appear only once. CDR3 length equals 11 residues. This receptor was identified in a woman in her forties or fifties who had been exposed to COVID-19. The chain joins TRBV21-1 to TRBJ1-1; the D call TRBD1 from the table was never checked on the DNA. TRBV21-1 counts as a pseudogene. Sequenced material: PBMCs or T cells enriched from blood (not recorded which). CDR3 protein: CASTGNTEAFF. DNA for the CDR3: TGTGCCAGTACAGGGAACACTGAAGCTTTCTTT.